A selection of T cell receptor beta chains follows, all from one sample in a study of CD8+ T cells in alopecia areata. Libraries were prepared by immunoSEQ multiplex PCR; TCRdb keeps only in-frame clonotypes and omits some of them. The repertoire includes over 150,000 clones, approximately 59% of them detected once, and about 14% sits in the top ten. The input for sequencing was CD4+ T cells sorted from blood, taken at week 0. The receptors were sampled from a human donor with alopecia areata. Both conserved end residues are part of each CDR3. A D gene is named only where the DNA matches it firmly. Clone size appears in some rows only: once, few, many, or a class for an expanded clone.

few,NA,TRBJ1-1,TRBV29-1,12,CSVAGLGTEAFF,TGCAGCGTTGCAGGGCTGGGCACTGAAGCTTTCTTT
NA,NA,TRBJ2-3,TRBV7-7,13,CASSLGVEDTQYF,TGTGCCAGCAGCCTGGGAGTGGAAGATACGCAGTATTTT
NA,NA,TRBJ2-3,TRBV2,15,CASSEKTESTDTQYF,TGTGCCAGCAGTGAAAAGACAGAGAGCACAGATACGCAGTATTTT
NA,NA,TRBJ2-7,TRBV19,15,CASSSAGRSSYEQYF,TGTGCCAGTAGTAGCGCTGGACGGAGCTCCTACGAGCAGTACTTC
NA,NA,TRBJ2-3,TRBV29-1,13,CSVERGPADTQYF,TGCAGCGTTGAGCGGGGTCCCGCAGATACGCAGTATTTT
NA,NA,TRBJ2-5,TRBV30,13,CAWSQGGAETQYF,TGTGCCTGGAGTCAGGGGGGGGCAGAGACCCAGTACTTC
NA,TRBD1,TRBJ2-7,TRBV6-5,14,CANQGVIQAYEQYF,TGTGCCAACCAGGGGGTTATACAGGCGTACGAGCAGTACTTC
NA,NA,TRBJ1-2,TRBV6-5,15,CASSLRGGLNYGYTF,TGTGCCAGCAGCCTACGAGGGGGGCTTAACTATGGCTACACCTTC
NA,NA,TRBJ2-7,TRBV30,13,CALAGQLAYEQYF,TGTGCCTTAGCGGGACAGCTTGCCTACGAGCAGTACTTC
NA,TRBD1,TRBJ2-5,TRBV5-1,13,CASSYGQGETQYF,TGCGCCAGCAGTTACGGACAGGGGGAGACCCAGTACTTC
few,TRBD1,TRBJ2-3,TRBV29-1,14,CSAQRDRVTDTQYF,TGCAGCGCGCAGCGGGACAGGGTCACAGATACGCAGTATTTT
NA,TRBD1,TRBJ1-2,TRBV5-6,16,CASSYRPTGSSYGYTF,TGTGCCAGCAGCTACAGACCGACAGGGTCAAGTTATGGCTACACCTTC
NA,NA,TRBJ2-1,TRBV30,15,CAWRAAGVSYNEQFF,TGTGCCTGGAGGGCGGCAGGGGTCTCCTACAATGAGCAGTTCTTC
NA,NA,TRBJ1-2,TRBV29-1,12,CSAQTSGYGYTF,TGCAGCGCCCAGACGAGTGGATATGGCTACACCTTC
few,NA,TRBJ1-5,TRBV6-1,15,CASRELQGGNQPQHF,TGTGCCAGCAGGGAATTACAGGGTGGCAATCAGCCCCAGCATTTT
few,NA,TRBJ1-5,TRBV10-3,16,CAISESGDYSNQPQHF,TGTGCCATCAGTGAGTCGGGCGATTATAGCAATCAGCCCCAGCATTTT
NA,NA,TRBJ1-5,TRBV7-9,12,CASSFDSGTQDF,TGTGCCAGCAGCTTCGATAGCGGGACACAGGATTTT
NA,NA,TRBJ2-7,TRBV11-1,15,CASSDGTERVYEQYF,TGTGCCAGCAGCGATGGGACGGAAAGGGTCTACGAGCAGTACTTC
NA,NA,TRBJ2-5,TRBV5-1,14,CASSLDSSQETQYF,TGCGCCAGCAGCTTGGATAGCAGCCAAGAGACCCAGTACTTC
NA,NA,TRBJ2-2,TRBV29-1,11,CSVGDTGELFF,TGCAGCGTTGGAGACACCGGGGAGCTGTTTTTT
NA,NA,TRBJ1-2,TRBV27,14,CASSLQTGNYGYTF,TGTGCCAGCAGTTTACAAACAGGAAACTATGGCTACACCTTC
few,NA,TRBJ1-2,TRBV11-2,15,CASSLDPSAYYGYTF,TGTGCCAGCAGCTTAGATCCATCAGCCTACTATGGCTACACCTTC
NA,NA,TRBJ1-2,TRBV30,13,CAWNDGSPVGYTF,TGTGCCTGGAATGATGGGTCCCCTGTTGGCTACACCTTC
few,TRBD2,TRBJ2-5,TRBV29-1,13,CSVPAGGEETQYF,TGCAGCGTGCCCGCGGGGGGTGAGGAGACCCAGTACTTC
few,NA,TRBJ2-3,TRBV30,11,CAWSPTDTQYF,TGTGCCTGGAGTCCGACAGATACGCAGTATTTT
NA,NA,TRBJ2-5,TRBV23-1,16,CASSQSGRAEEETQYF,TGCGCCAGCAGTCAATCGGGCAGGGCGGAGGAAGAGACCCAGTACTTC
NA,TRBD1,TRBJ1-2,TRBV6-5,13,CASTNRGSYGYTF,TGTGCCAGCACCAACAGGGGCAGCTATGGCTACACCTTC
few,NA,TRBJ1-1,TRBV6-5,13,CASSLVGNTEAFF,TGTGCCAGCAGTTTAGTCGGAAACACTGAAGCTTTCTTT
NA,TRBD1,TRBJ2-3,TRBV29-1,13,CSVVTGGLDTQYF,TGCAGCGTTGTTACAGGGGGCTTAGATACGCAGTATTTT
NA,NA,TRBJ2-4,TRBV5-1,13,CASSPTSADIQYF,TGCGCCAGCAGCCCGACTAGTGCAGACATTCAGTACTTC
NA,TRBD1,TRBJ2-1,TRBV6-6,13,CASRLTGADEQFF,TGTGCCAGCAGACTGACAGGGGCCGATGAGCAGTTCTTC
NA,NA,TRBJ2-7,TRBV4-2,14,CASSPNHRGSEQYF,TGTGCCAGCAGTCCTAATCATCGAGGGTCCGAGCAGTACTTC
NA,NA,TRBJ2-7,TRBV19,14,CASSIGLVQGEQYF,TGTGCCAGTAGTATTGGGCTAGTTCAGGGGGAGCAGTACTTC
NA,TRBD1,TRBJ1-3,TRBV29-1,15,CSVASRGESGNTIYF,TGCAGCGTTGCGAGCAGGGGGGAATCTGGAAACACCATATATTTT
NA,NA,TRBJ2-5,TRBV19,15,CASRLTPSASGEQYF,TGTGCCAGTAGACTAACGCCTAGCGCCTCGGGGGAGCAGTACTTC
few,NA,TRBJ1-1,TRBV30,12,CAWGRVNTEAFF,TGTGCCTGGGGCAGGGTAAACACTGAAGCTTTCTTT
once,NA,TRBJ2-7,TRBV30,14,CAWSGTVLSYEQYF,TGTGCCTGGAGTGGGACAGTGCTGTCCTACGAGCAGTACTTC
NA,NA,TRBJ2-4,TRBV5-6,15,CASSLVSLAKNIQYF,TGTGCCAGCAGCTTAGTCTCCTTAGCCAAAAACATTCAGTACTTC
NA,NA,TRBJ1-3,TRBV2,17,CASSETRIRASGNTIYF,TGTGCCAGCAGTGAGACGAGGATTAGAGCCTCTGGAAACACCATATATTTT
NA,NA,TRBJ1-6,TRBV5-6,15,CASSSAGRYNSPLHF,TGTGCCAGCAGCTCCGCGGGACGGTATAATTCACCCCTCCACTTT
NA,TRBD2,TRBJ2-7,TRBV7-2,16,CASSFSGLAGADEQYF,TGTGCCAGCAGCTTTTCCGGACTAGCGGGGGCCGACGAGCAGTACTTC
NA,NA,TRBJ1-6,TRBV4-2,15,CASSQDRVPHSPLHF,TGTGCCAGCAGCCAAGACAGGGTTCCTCATTCACCCCTCCACTTT
NA,TRBD1,TRBJ2-1,TRBV5-1,13,CASRWTGRREQFF,TGCGCCAGCCGATGGACAGGGCGACGAGAGCAGTTCTTC
NA,NA,TRBJ2-1,TRBV30,11,CAWSRVFEQFF,TGTGCCTGGAGCAGGGTTTTTGAGCAGTTCTTC
NA,TRBD1,TRBJ1-5,TRBV28,15,CASSSLTGGNQPQHF,TGTGCCAGCAGCTCCTTAACAGGGGGCAATCAGCCCCAGCATTTT
few,TRBD2,TRBJ2-4,TRBV5-1,16,CASSREAGLAKNIQYF,TGCGCCAGCAGCAGAGAAGCGGGACTAGCCAAAAACATTCAGTACTTC
few,TRBD1,TRBJ2-1,TRBV27,15,CASSLRTGGLNEQFF,TGTGCCAGCAGTCTCCGGACAGGGGGCTTGAATGAGCAGTTCTTC
few,NA,TRBJ2-3,TRBV5-4,13,CASSLAQGGTQYF,TGTGCCAGCAGCTTGGCCCAAGGCGGGACGCAGTATTTT
NA,NA,TRBJ1-6,TRBV4-2,16,CASSQDHPGQGSPLHF,TGTGCCAGCAGCCAAGATCACCCGGGCCAGGGTTCACCCCTCCACTTT
NA,TRBD1,TRBJ1-1,TRBV30,13,CAWSDRGGTEAFF,TGTGCCTGGAGTGACAGGGGTGGGACTGAAGCTTTCTTT
once,NA,TRBJ2-5,TRBV19,15,CASSLKGVGQETQYF,TGTGCCAGTAGCCTTAAGGGGGTAGGCCAAGAGACCCAGTACTTC
NA,NA,TRBJ2-7,TRBV7-2,14,CASSPNTDILGQYF,TGTGCCAGCAGCCCGAACACGGACATCTTGGGGCAGTACTTC
few,NA,TRBJ2-5,TRBV5-1,18,CASSLEESLLTKQETQYF,TGCGCCAGCAGCTTGGAGGAATCGCTGCTGACTAAACAAGAGACCCAGTACTTC
NA,NA,TRBJ1-6,TRBV9,14,CASSVGPGDSPLHF,TGTGCCAGCAGCGTAGGTCCAGGGGATTCACCCCTCCACTTT
NA,TRBD1,TRBJ1-5,TRBV2,14,CATTPGQGNQPQHF,TGTGCCACCACCCCGGGACAGGGCAATCAGCCCCAGCATTTT